The 3 T cell receptor beta chains in this list originate from one sample, sequenced in a study of brain metastases from non-small cell lung cancer. Data came from immunoSEQ multiplex PCR; TCRdb stores just in-frame clones and leaves some out. The sample includes approximately 5,000 clones, 75% to 85% seen only once; the top ten take about 5.4%. Source material: primary lung tumor tissue. The receptor source for this set is a donor at least 40 years old with non-small cell lung cancer.

This clone came up once. The chain's CDR3 is CAISGGTGGSTEAFF. The CDR3 DNA is TGTGCCATCAGTGGCGGGACAGGGGGTAGCACTGAAGCTTTCTTT. This chain connects TRBV10-3 to TRBJ1-1, with 11 bases lining up with TRBD1. V trimming: 4 bases; J trimming: 4 bases; junction bases outside the gene matches: 5. This CDR3 region has 15 residues. The germline CDR1 and CDR2 sequences are ENHRY and SYGVKD.

V and J are TRBV28 and TRBJ1-4; D is unclear. The CDR3 is 14 residues long. The V gene's germline CDR1 is MDHEN and CDR2 SYDVKM. V shed 3 bases and J shed 0 bases, with 5 bases lying between them. As DNA, the CDR3 is TGTGCCAGCAGTTTTGCAGCAACTAATGAAAAACTGTTTTTT. Translating gives CASSFAATNEKLFF.

The rearrangement links TRBV15 to TRBJ1-2, with TRBD1 as a possible D gene (5 bases). The CDR3 extends over 14 amino acids. Germline CDR1 and CDR2: LNHNV and YYDKDF (reference sequence). Trimming stripped 0 bases from V and 7 bases from J, with 12 bases between. Written as DNA, the CDR3 is TGTGCCACCAGCAGAGATCTGGGGCCCCCTGGCTACACCTTC. Amino acid sequence: CATSRDLGPPGYTF. The full variable domain, in which reference TRBV15 and TRBJ1-2 provide the parts outside the CDR3, is DAMVIQNPRYQVTQFGKPVTLSCSQTLNHNVMYWYQQKSSQAPKLLFHYYDKDFNNEADTPDNFQSRRPNTSFCFLDIRSPGLGDTAMYLCATSRDLGPPGYTFGSGTRLTVV.